Listed below are T cell receptor beta chains from one sample, sequenced in a study of blood T cell repertoires in COVID-19. Clones were sequenced by immunoSEQ multiplex PCR, and TCRdb holds only the in-frame ones, with some missing. This sample yields about 99,000 clones, of which just over 85% are seen a single time; 10% to 15% belongs to the top ten. Sequencing was carried out using peripheral blood. The receptor source for this set is a woman aged 60 to 75 in a cohort sampled during active or convalescent COVID-19. Each CDR3 is given with its conserved first and last residue. The D gene is left open where the match is weak. Clone size is not always given. Where it is, it says once, few, many or a class for expanded clones.

>.|TRBV6-5|TRBJ1-1|.
CASRKQTMNTEAFF
TGTGCCAGCAGGAAACAGACGATGAACACTGAAGCTTTCTTT
>TRBD1|TRBV29-1|TRBJ1-1|.
CSVGFRQGEAFF
TGCAGCGTTGGGTTTCGACAGGGGGAAGCTTTCTTT
>.|TRBV27|TRBJ2-7|.
CASSFGVGEQYF
TGTGCCAGCAGTTTCGGGGTGGGCGAGCAGTACTTC
>TRBD1|TRBV19|TRBJ2-7|.
CASRGTGGSYEQYF
TGTGCCAGTCGAGGGACAGGGGGCTCCTACGAGCAGTACTTC
>.|TRBV29-1|TRBJ1-2|.
CSVVGGTHGYTF
TGCAGCGTTGTCGGAGGGACCCACGGCTACACCTTC
>.|TRBV18|TRBJ1-5|.
CASSPGHDVAQHF
TGTGCCAGCTCACCAGGGCACGATGTCGCCCAGCATTTT
>.|TRBV10-3|TRBJ1-1|once
CAIRAGTGGDTEAFF
TGTGCCATCAGAGCCGGGACGGGGGGAGACACTGAAGCTTTCTTT
>.|TRBV18|TRBJ1-1|.
CASSLDMNTEAFF
TGTGCCAGCTCACTTGACATGAACACTGAAGCTTTCTTT
>.|TRBV28|TRBJ1-1|.
CASSSYTEAFF
TGTGCCAGCAGTTCATACACTGAAGCTTTCTTT
>TRBD2|TRBV18|TRBJ2-3|.
CASSPTSGGPTRVDTQYF
TGTGCCAGCTCACCGACTAGCGGGGGGCCCACCAGGGTAGATACGCAGTATTTT
>TRBD1|TRBV10-3|TRBJ2-1|.
CAIWTGTNNEQFF
TGTGCCATCTGGACAGGGACCAACAATGAGCAGTTCTTC
>.|TRBV5-1|TRBJ2-2|.
CASSLARSGNTGELFF
TGCGCCAGCAGCTTGGCCCGCAGCGGAAACACCGGGGAGCTGTTTTTT
>.|TRBV7-9|TRBJ2-7|.
CASSSGTVYEQYF
TGTGCCAGCAGCTCCGGGACTGTCTACGAGCAGTACTTC
>.|TRBV29-1|TRBJ2-7|once
CSVSDRTGEQYF
TGCAGCGTCTCTGACAGGACGGGGGAGCAGTACTTC
>TRBD1|TRBV12-5|TRBJ2-2|.
CASGLVGQGLSGELFF
TGTGCTAGTGGTTTGGTGGGACAGGGGCTCTCCGGGGAGCTGTTTTTT
>.|TRBV12-5|TRBJ2-7|few
CASGLGTGTQTTYEQYF
TGTGCTAGTGGTTTGGGAACCGGGACACAAACAACCTACGAGCAGTACTTC
>.|TRBV7-3|TRBJ2-7|.
CASSPSGGPYEQYF
TGTGCCAGCAGCCCTTCCGGGGGTCCCTACGAGCAGTACTTC
>.|TRBV20-1|TRBJ2-7|.
CSARGRREQYF
TGCAGTGCTAGGGGTAGGAGAGAGCAGTACTTC
>.|TRBV9|TRBJ1-1|.
CASSVVPGSGEAFF
TGTGCCAGCAGCGTAGTTCCAGGGTCGGGTGAAGCTTTCTTT
>TRBD2|TRBV19|TRBJ2-3|.
CASRTGSGRTDTQYF
TGTGCCAGTAGGACTGGAAGCGGGAGGACAGATACGCAGTATTTT
>TRBD2|TRBV5-1|TRBJ2-2|once
CASERGTERAGELFF
TGCGCCAGCGAGCGGGGAACCGAACGGGCCGGGGAGCTGTTTTTT
>TRBD2|TRBV5-1|TRBJ2-1|.
CASSKIAGGEIEQFF
TGCGCCAGCAGCAAGATAGCGGGAGGGGAAATTGAGCAGTTCTTC
>TRBD1|TRBV3-1/TRBV3-2|TRBJ2-2|few
CASSLRQGFRTGELFF
TGTGCCAGCAGCCTGCGACAGGGTTTCCGGACCGGGGAGCTGTTTTTT
>TRBD2|TRBV7-9|TRBJ2-2|once
CASSTPSGRTGELFF
TGTGCCAGCAGCACTCCTAGCGGGCGTACCGGGGAGCTGTTTTTT
>.|TRBV24-1|TRBJ2-2|.
CATSDPRTGELFF
TGTGCCACCAGTGATCCTCGTACCGGGGAGCTGTTTTTT
>.|TRBV5-1|TRBJ1-6|.
CASSDRQSSYNSPLHF
TGCGCCAGCAGCGACCGACAGAGCTCCTATAATTCACCCCTCCACTTT
>.|TRBV10-2|TRBJ1-2|.
CASGDRQTDYGYTF
TGCGCCAGCGGAGACCGACAGACAGACTATGGCTACACCTTC
>.|TRBV9|TRBJ1-5|.
CASSVTGGNQPQHF
TGTGCCAGCAGCGTCACCGGGGGCAATCAGCCCCAGCATTTT
>TRBD1|TRBV30|TRBJ2-2|.
CAQKPGQPGELFF
TGTGCCCAGAAGCCGGGACAGCCCGGGGAGCTGTTTTTT
>.|TRBV7-9|TRBJ1-1|.
CASSTDWTEAFF
TGTGCCAGCAGCACAGACTGGACAGAAGCTTTCTTT
>.|TRBV4-1|TRBJ2-3|.
CASRRLGGDTDTQYF
TGCGCCAGCAGGCGACTCGGGGGAGACACAGATACGCAGTATTTT
>TRBD1|TRBV11-2|TRBJ2-2|.
CASSRTGANTGELFF
TGTGCCAGCAGCCGGACAGGCGCGAACACCGGGGAGCTGTTTTTT
>TRBD1|TRBV15|TRBJ2-5|.
CATSRSITGAGETQYF
TGTGCCACCAGCAGATCGATTACAGGGGCAGGGGAGACCCAGTACTTC
>TRBD1|TRBV2|TRBJ1-5|.
CASSESRGRNQPQHF
TGTGCCAGCAGTGAGAGCAGGGGGAGGAATCAGCCCCAGCATTTT
>TRBD1|TRBV9|TRBJ1-2|.
CASSVDRGGSYGYTF
TGTGCCAGCAGCGTGGACAGGGGAGGGTCCTATGGCTACACCTTC
>.|TRBV7-3|TRBJ2-2|.
CASSTSRDTPRELFF
TGTGCCAGCAGCACGTCCCGGGACACCCCCCGGGAGCTGTTTTTT
>TRBD2|TRBV5-5|TRBJ2-1|.
CASSTSGGLYNEQFF
TGTGCCAGCAGCACTAGCGGGGGCCTCTACAATGAGCAGTTCTTC
>TRBD1|TRBV5-4|TRBJ2-3|.
CASSLVGTGEDTQYF
TGTGCCAGCAGCTTGGTCGGGACAGGGGAGGATACGCAGTATTTT
>TRBD1|TRBV15|TRBJ1-4|.
CATSRDRAFNEKLFF
TGTGCCACCAGCAGGGACAGGGCTTTTAATGAAAAACTGTTTTTT
>TRBD2|TRBV9|TRBJ2-5|.
CASSVGAGDETQYF
TGTGCCAGCAGCGTAGGGGCGGGAGATGAGACCCAGTACTTC
>TRBD1|TRBV3-1/TRBV3-2|TRBJ1-1|.
CASSLGQGVSVAFF
TGTGCCAGCAGCCTCGGACAGGGGGTTTCAGTGGCTTTCTTT
>TRBD1|TRBV27|TRBJ1-2|.
CASSSLDRPPGYTF
TGTGCCAGCAGCTCATTGGACAGGCCGCCAGGCTACACCTTC
>.|TRBV11-2|TRBJ1-2|.
CASSLERAYGYTF
TGTGCCAGCAGCTTAGAGAGGGCCTATGGCTACACCTTC
>.|TRBV7-2|TRBJ2-5|.
CASSRDSKETQYF
TGTGCCAGCAGTAGGGACTCCAAAGAGACCCAGTACTTC
>TRBD2|TRBV7-9|TRBJ2-3|.
CASSSTRTSGSQYF
TGTGCCAGCAGCTCAACGCGGACTAGCGGATCGCAGTATTTT
>.|TRBV30|TRBJ1-3|.
CAWGRELANTIYF
TGTGCCTGGGGTCGGGAGTTGGCAAACACCATATATTTT
>TRBD1|TRBV29-1|TRBJ2-5|few
CSVAVAGGVETQYF
TGCAGCGTTGCGGTAGCAGGGGGCGTGGAGACCCAGTACTTC
>TRBD1|TRBV7-8|TRBJ1-5|few
CASSWGQGQPQHF
TGTGCCAGCAGCTGGGGACAGGGTCAGCCCCAGCATTTT
>TRBD2|TRBV29-1|TRBJ2-7|.
CSVGGIGLAGVEQYF
TGCAGCGTGGGGGGGATTGGACTAGCGGGAGTCGAGCAGTACTTC
>.|TRBV4-1|TRBJ1-2|.
CASSQERLGRRAYGYTF
TGCGCCAGCAGCCAAGAGAGGCTTGGCAGGAGGGCCTATGGCTACACCTTC
>.|TRBV15|TRBJ1-5|.
CATSRRAADNQPQHF
TGTGCCACCAGCAGGAGGGCGGCAGACAATCAGCCCCAGCATTTT
>.|TRBV19|TRBJ1-2|.
CASGTPYGYTF
TGTGCCAGCGGGACACCTTATGGCTACACCTTC
>TRBD1|TRBV19|TRBJ2-5|.
CASSRVDRGAKTQYF
TGTGCCAGTAGTAGAGTAGACAGGGGGGCTAAGACCCAGTACTTC
>.|TRBV5-1|TRBJ1-4|.
CASSSPDSYGEKLFF
TGCGCCAGCAGCTCGCCGGACAGCTACGGGGAAAAACTGTTTTTT